Listed below are T cell receptor beta chains from one sample, sequenced in a study of blood T cells in healthy people across ages. MiXCR was run by TCRdb on the 5' RACE reads, yielding one entry per CDR3 protein. Found here are about 1.5 million distinct CDR3 sequences, under 55% of them singletons; the top ten hold about 4%. The sequenced sample consisted of blood. The receptors stem from a woman between 18 and 29 years old in good health. Each CDR3 is given with its conserved first and last residue. Fields, in order: V gene, D gene, J gene, clone size, CDR3 DNA, CDR3 protein. D genes are given only for firm matches. Clone sizes are given selectively: once, few, many, or a class where the clone is expanded.

v_gene: TRBV7-2
d_gene: TRBD2
j_gene: TRBJ2-5
abundance: -
CDR3nt: TGTGCCAGCAGCACCGATCCCGGGACTAGCGGAAAAGAGACCCAGTACTTC
CDR3aa: CASSTDPGTSGKETQYF

v_gene: TRBV2
d_gene: -
j_gene: TRBJ1-1
abundance: -
CDR3nt: TGTGCCAGCAGTGAAAAGGTCACTGAAGCTTTCTTT
CDR3aa: CASSEKVTEAFF

v_gene: TRBV19
d_gene: -
j_gene: TRBJ2-7
abundance: -
CDR3nt: TGTGCCAGTAGTAACCCAGGGGTATACCACGAGCAGTACTTC
CDR3aa: CASSNPGVYHEQYF

v_gene: TRBV7-9
d_gene: -
j_gene: TRBJ1-2
abundance: -
CDR3nt: TGTGCCAGCAGCACACTGGACCGGGTTAACTATGGCTACACCTTC
CDR3aa: CASSTLDRVNYGYTF

v_gene: TRBV21-1
d_gene: -
j_gene: TRBJ1-1
abundance: -
CDR3nt: TGTGCCAGCAGCGCCCCCCCGAGGGGCAGGGTGACGAACACTGAAGCTTTCTTT
CDR3aa: CASSAPPRGRVTNTEAFF

v_gene: TRBV18
d_gene: -
j_gene: TRBJ2-1
abundance: -
CDR3nt: TGTGCCAGCTCACCCGACAGCTCCCACGAGCAGTTCTTC
CDR3aa: CASSPDSSHEQFF

v_gene: TRBV28
d_gene: -
j_gene: TRBJ2-7
abundance: -
CDR3nt: TGTGCCAGCAGTTCCCCGCTGGGTAGAGGACCCTACGAGCAGTACTTC
CDR3aa: CASSSPLGRGPYEQYF

v_gene: TRBV7-8
d_gene: -
j_gene: TRBJ1-2
abundance: -
CDR3nt: TGTGCCAGCAGCTTAGTTCCAGGGCAGGGCTATGGCTACACCTTC
CDR3aa: CASSLVPGQGYGYTF

v_gene: TRBV12-3/TRBV12-4
d_gene: -
j_gene: TRBJ1-2
abundance: few
CDR3nt: TGTGCCAGCAGTTTTAGGGGGTGGGGACACAATAACTATGGCTACACCTTC
CDR3aa: CASSFRGWGHNNYGYTF

v_gene: TRBV27
d_gene: TRBD1
j_gene: TRBJ1-6
abundance: few
CDR3nt: TGTGCCAGCAGACTAACAGGGGGGTATTCACCCCTCCACTTT
CDR3aa: CASRLTGGYSPLHF

v_gene: TRBV3-1
d_gene: -
j_gene: TRBJ2-1
abundance: few
CDR3nt: TGTGCCAGCAATGCCGGGACGGGACATTACAATGAGCAGTTCTTC
CDR3aa: CASNAGTGHYNEQFF

v_gene: TRBV20-1
d_gene: -
j_gene: TRBJ2-3
abundance: -
CDR3nt: TGCAGTGCTCCCCGGACTGGAACAGATACGCAGTATTTT
CDR3aa: CSAPRTGTDTQYF

v_gene: TRBV10-3
d_gene: TRBD2
j_gene: TRBJ2-1
abundance: -
CDR3nt: TGTGCCATCAGTGAGTCCGGCGGGGGGGCGGGTGAGCAGTTCTTC
CDR3aa: CAISESGGGAGEQFF

v_gene: TRBV27
d_gene: TRBD2
j_gene: TRBJ2-7
abundance: -
CDR3nt: TGTGCCAGCAGTTTATCGACTAGCGGGAGAAACGAGCAGTACTTC
CDR3aa: CASSLSTSGRNEQYF